Below are 32 T cell receptor beta chains sequenced from a single sample in a study of blood T cell repertoires in COVID-19. Some clones are missing from TCRdb's copy, which holds only in-frame ones; the method was immunoSEQ multiplex PCR. The sample has about 98,000 clones; roughly 80% are singletons. Sequencing was done on a sample of peripheral blood. These receptors were collected from a woman over 75 with acute or convalescent COVID-19.

This clone was counted a few times. Mismatch with germline at one junction end may stem from a read error. The rearrangement joins TRBV6-2 or TRBV6-3 to TRBJ1-4, with 8 nucleotides matching TRBD1. CDR3 size: 12 residues. CDR1 and CDR2 from the germline V gene are MNHEY and SVGEGT. The CDR3 loop is CASSYSTGQEYF. The CDR3 nucleotides read TGTGCCAGCAGTTACTCGACGGGACAGGAGTATTTT.

The rearrangement uses TRBV3-1 (or the pseudogene TRBV3-2) and TRBJ1-1, with a tentative D call TRBD1 (5 bases). Trimming removed 7 bases from V and 0 bases from J, with 15 bases in between. The CDR3 spans 15 residues. Germline lookup yields CDR1 LGHDT and CDR2 YNNKEL (reference sequence). The CDR3 region is CASTRMTALNTEAFF. The CDR3 DNA reads as TGTGCCAGCACCAGAATGACAGCCCTGAACACTGAAGCTTTCTTT.

The chain recombines TRBV9 with TRBJ1-6; D remains unclear. The V end was cut by 3 bases, the J end by 11 bases, with 24 bases between. The germline V gene has CDR1 SGDLS and CDR2 YYNGEE. The CDR3 length is 17 residues. Here the CDR3 DNA reads TGTGCCAGCAGCGACGACTTACCGGGAGGCGGGAATCCACCCCTCCACTTT. Protein product: CASSDDLPGGGNPPLHF.

The J gene is TRBJ2-3, the V gene TRBV7-3; TRBD2 matches 8 bases. Germline V gives CDR1 SGHTA, CDR2 FQGTGA. The CDR3 loop spans 15 amino acids. V dropped 6 bases and J dropped 2; count of bases not matched to a gene: 7. The CDR3 DNA sequence: TGTGCCAGCAGTTATAGCGGGGTGATCACAGATACGCAGTATTTT. Amino acids: CASSYSGVITDTQYF.

The chain uses TRBV6-5 and TRBJ2-5; 8 bases map to TRBD1. J was trimmed by 2 bases and V by 5 bases; bases with no gene match: 4. From germline, CDR1 is MNHEY and CDR2 SVGAGI. This CDR3 spans 14 amino acids. The CDR3 bases are TGTGCCAGCAGTCGGACAGGGTGGCAAGAGACCCAGTACTTC. Protein sequence: CASSRTGWQETQYF.

This chain's CDR3 is CASSSYQGSSTEAFF. The CDR3 region has the DNA TGCGCCAGCAGCTCCTATCAGGGGTCGAGCACTGAAGCTTTCTTT. The genes are TRBV5-1 and TRBJ1-1, with a weak D call TRBD1 (6 bases). Germline V lookup: CDR1 SGHRS, CDR2 YFSETQ. CDR3 length equals 15 residues. V lost 3 bases, J lost 4 bases, and 16 bases lay in between. Variable domain in full (rest from reference TRBV5-1 and TRBJ1-1): KAGVTQTPRYLIKTRGQQVTLSCSPISGHRSVSWYQQTPGQGLQFLFEYFSETQRNKGNFPGRFSGRQFSNSRSEMNVSTLELGDSALYLCASSSYQGSSTEAFFGQGTRLTVV.

V and J are TRBV10-1 and TRBJ1-6, with TRBD1 matching 9 bases. Germline V CDR1 and CDR2: WNHNN, SYGVQD (reference sequence). V trimming: 3 bases; J trimming: 9 bases; junction bases outside the gene matches: 18. This CDR3 comprises 19 residues. The CDR3 region is CASSEPGSRQGDKGSPLHF. The CDR3 DNA reads as TGCGCCAGCAGTGAACCGGGGAGTCGACAGGGGGACAAGGGTTCACCCCTCCACTTT.

The chain couples TRBV6-5 to TRBJ2-5, with 7 positions matching TRBD2. Losses at the gene ends were 8 bases for V and 1 base for J; bases not matched to a gene: 10. This CDR3 has 15 amino acids. The germline CDR1 and CDR2 sequences are MNHEY and SVGAGI. Here the CDR3 DNA reads TGTGCCAGCGGGGTCGGGGGGACTTTCCAAGAGACCCAGTACTTC. Its translation: CASGVGGTFQETQYF.

This chain connects TRBV5-4 to TRBJ1-2, with D maybe TRBD1 (5 bases). V lost 0 bases to trimming and J lost 6 bases, with 6 bases between them. Germline V gives CDR1 SGHNT, CDR2 YYREEE (reference sequence). CDR3 length: 12 amino acids. Here the CDR3 reads CASSLVGDGYTF. The CDR3 DNA reads TGTGCCAGCAGCTTGGTAGGGGATGGCTACACCTTC. Full variable domain (outside the CDR3, taken from reference TRBV5-4 and TRBJ1-2): ETGVTQSPTHLIKTRGQQVTLRCSSQSGHNTVSWYQQALGQGPQFIFQYYREEENGRGNFPPRFSGLQFPNYSSELNVNALELDDSALYLCASSLVGDGYTFGSGTRLTVV.

This rearrangement joins TRBV7-2 to TRBJ1-1, with no clear D. CDR1 SGHTA and CDR2 FQGNSA come from the germline V gene. V was pared by 5 bases and J by 4 bases, with 11 bases between. The CDR3 is 13 residues long. The CDR3 spells CASSAPQPTEAFF. In DNA, the CDR3 is TGTGCCAGCAGCGCCCCACAACCCACTGAAGCTTTCTTT.

This clone came up a few times. This chain joins TRBV2 and TRBJ1-2; no reliable D call. V shed 4 bases and J shed 7 bases, with 16 bases lying between them. The CDR3 spans 14 residues. Looked up from germline, CDR1 is SNHLY and CDR2 is FYNNEI. The CDR3 bases are TGTGCCAGCAGTGCGGTTCTATTATCCGCTGGCTACACCTTC. This sequence encodes CASSAVLLSAGYTF. Complete variable domain (other parts from reference TRBV2 and TRBJ1-2): EPEVTQTPSHQVTQMGQEVILRCVPISNHLYFYWYRQILGQKVEFLVSFYNNEISEKSEIFDDQFSVERPDGSNFTLKIRSTKLEDSAMYFCASSAVLLSAGYTFGSGTRLTVV.

The chain is built from TRBV6-2 or TRBV6-3 and TRBJ1-5, with D unresolved. The CDR3 is 15 residues long. CDR1 and CDR2 from the germline V gene are MNHEY and SVGEGT. Trimming took 0 bases from V and 8 from J, leaving 14 bases between them. The CDR3 DNA reads as TGTGCCAGCAGTTACTCGAGCCTAATCGGGGAGCCCCAGCATTTT. Its translation: CASSYSSLIGEPQHF.

CDR3 loop: CASSPWGGNQPQHF. DNA of the CDR3: TGTGCCAGTAGTCCGTGGGGGGGAAATCAGCCCCAGCATTTT. The chain uses TRBV19 and TRBJ1-5; D may be TRBD1 (5 bases). CDR3 length: 14 residues. Germline V gene data show CDR1 as LNHDA and CDR2 as SQIVND (reference sequence). V shed 5 bases and J shed 4 bases, with 12 bases lying between them.

The chain couples TRBV10-3 to TRBJ2-1; 9 bases align to TRBD1. J gave up 5 bases and V 4 bases, and 6 bases lay outside the gene matches. CDR3 length equals 15 residues. The germline V gene encodes CDR1 ENHRY and CDR2 SYGVKD. The CDR3, as DNA: TGTGCCATCAGTGGGTCCGGGACAGGGAACAATGAGCAGTTCTTC. Its protein product is CAISGSGTGNNEQFF.

V and J are TRBV5-6 and TRBJ2-3, with TRBD1 matching over 7 bases. V lost 4 bases, J lost 5 bases, and 13 bases stayed unmatched. Germline CDR1 SGHDT, CDR2 YYEEEE. This CDR3 has 16 residues. The CDR3: CASSRKTGRGLDTQYF. Here the CDR3 DNA reads TGTGCCAGCAGCCGTAAGACAGGGAGAGGCTTAGATACGCAGTATTTT.

The chain employs TRBV5-1 and TRBJ2-2, with 8 nucleotides matching TRBD1. The CDR3 totals 15 residues. After removal of 4 bases from V and 3 bases from J, the junction contained 5 bases not matched to a gene. Germline CDR1 SGHRS, CDR2 YFSETQ. The CDR3 sequence: CASSIGQGHTGELFF. The CDR3 DNA sequence: TGCGCCAGCAGCATCGGACAGGGACACACCGGGGAGCTGTTTTTT.

The rearrangement joins TRBV6-2 or TRBV6-3 to TRBJ2-3; 12 positions match TRBD2. J was trimmed by 15 bases and V by 2 bases; bases with no gene match: 15. This CDR3 has 16 residues. Germline CDR1 MNHEY, CDR2 SVGEGT. The DNA for the CDR3 is TGTGCCAGCAGTTACGGGCTAGCGGGGGGGCTAATCTTTCTTTATTTT. The encoded protein is CASSYGLAGGLIFLYF.

The chain's CDR3 is CASSQVGLDSLNEQFF. CDR3 bases: TGCGCCAGCAGCCAAGTAGGTCTCGACAGCCTCAATGAGCAGTTCTTC. This chain uses TRBV4-1 with TRBJ2-1; tentatively, D is TRBD1 (5 bases). The germline V gene encodes CDR1 MGHRA and CDR2 YSYEKL. Trimming took 1 base from V and 6 from J, leaving 16 bases between them. CDR3 length equals 16 residues.

This chain links TRBV2 with TRBJ2-1; tentatively, D is TRBD2 (5 bases). CDR1 is SNHLY and CDR2 is FYNNEI in the germline V gene. V dropped 1 base and J dropped 3 bases, with 10 bases sitting between them. This CDR3 contains 15 residues. The CDR3 DNA is TGTGCCAGCAGTGAAGGAGGGATTAGCTACAATGAGCAGTTCTTC. Translating it yields CASSEGGISYNEQFF.

The V call is TRBV19, the J call TRBJ1-2; 7 bases align to TRBD1. The ends lost 6 bases at V and 11 bases at J; junction bases unmatched: 12. Germline lookup yields CDR1 LNHDA and CDR2 SQIVND (reference sequence). This CDR3 is built from 13 residues. The CDR3 loop reads CASSLTGALGYTF. The CDR3 DNA follows: TGTGCCAGTAGCCTAACAGGGGCTCTGGGTTACACCTTC. The complete variable domain, with remaining parts taken from reference TRBV19 and TRBJ1-2, reads DGGITQSPKYLFRKEGQNVTLSCEQNLNHDAMYWYRQDPGQGLRLIYYSQIVNDFQKGDIAEGYSVSREKKESFPLTVTSAQKNPTAFYLCASSLTGALGYTFGSGTRLTVV.

The chain joins TRBV5-4 to TRBJ2-5, with 9 bases identical to TRBD2. Germline values: CDR1 SGHNT, CDR2 YYREEE (reference sequence). The CDR3 is 15 residues long. The trim removed 2 bases at V and 5 bases at J, leaving 7 bases unmatched. DNA for the CDR3: TGTGCCAGCAGCTTAGGTGGGACTAGCTGGGAGACCCAGTACTTC. This encodes CASSLGGTSWETQYF.

The V and J genes are TRBV7-8 and TRBJ2-1, with D unclear. Germline CDR1 SGHVS, CDR2 FQNEAQ. The V end was cut by 5 bases, the J end by 1 base, with 9 bases between. This CDR3 is built from 14 residues. The CDR3 protein is CASSLVSSYNEQFF. For the CDR3, the DNA is TGTGCCAGCAGCCTGGTCAGTTCCTACAATGAGCAGTTCTTC.

The chain has TRBV6-2 or TRBV6-3 and TRBJ2-7; D perhaps matches TRBD1 (6 bases). The CDR3 length is 14 residues. The V end was cut by 3 bases, the J end by 2 bases, with 11 bases between. Germline loops: CDR1 MNHEY, CDR2 SVGEGT. The CDR3 is CASSYREGAYEQYF. DNA of the CDR3: TGTGCCAGCAGTTATCGAGAGGGGGCCTACGAGCAGTACTTC.

The J gene is TRBJ1-1, the V gene TRBV4-2; TRBD1 aligns across 10 bases. The CDR3 has 15 amino acids. Losses at the gene ends were 6 bases for V and 4 bases for J; bases not matched to a gene: 8. In germline, CDR1 is LGHNA, CDR2 YNFKEQ. As DNA, the CDR3 is TGTGCCAGCAGACTCGGGACAGGGGTTGCCACTGAAGCTTTCTTT. It yields the protein CASRLGTGVATEAFF.

The V call is TRBV19, the J call TRBJ2-7, with 7 bases that match TRBD1. In germline, CDR1 is LNHDA, CDR2 SQIVND (reference sequence). After removal of 5 bases from V and 5 bases from J, the junction contained 12 bases not matched to a gene. The length of the CDR3 is 15 residues. The CDR3 protein is CASSVQQGSHHEQYF. The DNA for the CDR3 is TGTGCCAGTAGTGTTCAACAGGGGTCTCACCACGAGCAGTACTTC.

The V and J genes are TRBV9 and TRBJ2-5; possible D gene TRBD2, 6 bases. V lost 4 bases and J lost 5, with 12 bases in between. Germline V CDR1 and CDR2: SGDLS, YYNGEE. The length of the CDR3 is 13 residues. CDR3 in DNA: TGTGCCAGCAGCCCAACCCGGGGGGAGACCCAGTACTTC. Its protein is CASSPTRGETQYF. Complete variable domain (other parts from reference TRBV9 and TRBJ2-5): DSGVTQTPKHLITATGQRVTLRCSPRSGDLSVYWYQQSLDQGLQFLIQYYNGEERAKGNILERFSAQQFPDLHSELNLSSLELGDSALYFCASSPTRGETQYFGPGTRLLVL.

V usage is TRBV6-2 or TRBV6-3 and J usage is TRBJ1-1; possibly TRBD1 for D (6 bases). The CDR3 is made up of 14 amino acids. Trimming stripped 6 bases from V and 6 bases from J, with 17 bases between. Germline V gene lookup returns CDR1 MNHEY and CDR2 SVGEGT. The chain's CDR3 is CASSSGAHFSEAFF. The CDR3 DNA reads TGTGCCAGCAGCTCAGGGGCCCATTTCTCTGAAGCTTTCTTT.

The rearrangement links TRBV3-1 (or the pseudogene TRBV3-2) to TRBJ2-3; a possible D gene is TRBD2 (6 bases). CDR3 length: 14 residues. Germline V gene lookup returns CDR1 LGHDT and CDR2 YNNKEL (reference sequence). The V and J ends lost 4 bases and 2 bases respectively, with 10 bases between them. The chain's CDR3 is CASSRGRITDTQYF. Written as DNA, the CDR3 is TGTGCCAGCAGCCGAGGGAGGATCACAGATACGCAGTATTTT.

This chain connects TRBV7-6 to TRBJ2-5; a possible D gene is TRBD2 (6 bases). Trimming took 7 bases from V and 2 from J, leaving 20 bases between them. CDR3 length equals 16 residues. Germline CDR1 SGHVS, CDR2 FNYEAQ. The CDR3 region is CASTRNHGGEQETQYF. The CDR3 DNA sequence: TGTGCCAGCACCCGGAACCATGGCGGGGAACAAGAGACCCAGTACTTC.

This clone has only one observation. The V gene is TRBV11-2, the J gene TRBJ1-5; a possible D gene is TRBD1 (5 bases). This CDR3 comprises 15 residues. CDR1 SGHAT and CDR2 FQNNGV come from the germline V gene. V lost 2 bases and J lost 4, with 12 bases in between. DNA for the CDR3: TGTGCCAGCAGCTTAACAGGCACGATTAATCAGCCCCAGCATTTT. Translation: CASSLTGTINQPQHF.

The chain uses TRBV4-2 and TRBJ1-1, with 7 positions matching TRBD1. The junction had 3 bases not matched to a gene; V was cut back by 0 bases and J by 2 bases. The germline gives CDR1 LGHNA, CDR2 YNFKEQ. CDR3 size: 15 residues. The CDR3 reads CASSQEGTANTEAFF. The CDR3 DNA sequence: TGTGCCAGCAGCCAAGAAGGGACAGCAAACACTGAAGCTTTCTTT.

The chain uses TRBV25-1 and TRBJ1-1, with D perhaps matching TRBD1 (6 bases). This CDR3 has 12 residues. Germline-derived CDR1 and CDR2 are MGHDK and SYGVNS. Trimming removed 6 bases at V and 6 bases at J, with 11 bases between. As DNA, the CDR3 is TGTGCCAGCAGCCCCGGGGGGCCTGAAGCTTTCTTT. Its translation is CASSPGGPEAFF.